The 26 T cell receptor beta chains below were found in one sample sequenced in a study of graft-versus-host responses after intestinal transplantation. Antigens for these TCRs are unknown. This table comes from immunoSEQ multiplex PCR, and its TCRdb copy is limited to in-frame clones, with some not included. The data show approximately 85,000 clones, under 95% seen once. The input for sequencing was unstimulated CD8+ T cells sorted from spleen or lymph node cells, taken before transplant. Source of these receptors: a human donor who was the organ donor for an intestinal transplant.

The J gene is TRBJ2-5, the V gene TRBV9, with 9 bases that match TRBD1. The CDR3 contains 16 residues. With 2 bases clipped from V and 4 bases from J, the junction kept 9 bases outside the gene matches. Per the germline V gene, CDR1 is SGDLS and CDR2 is YYNGEE. The CDR3 region has the DNA TGTGCCAGCAGCGTTGGGACAGGGAGGCTCCGAGAGACCCAGTACTTC. This translates into CASSVGTGRLRETQYF.

DNA of the CDR3: TGTGCCAGCAGTTTATCCCAGAACTATGGCTACACCTTC. Translated, it gives CASSLSQNYGYTF. V usage is TRBV28 and J usage is TRBJ1-2; D uncertain. Germline V gene sequence: CDR1 MDHEN, CDR2 SYDVKM. Between the trimmed V and J ends, which lost 1 base and 2 bases, there was a span of 5 bases. This CDR3 is built from 13 residues.

In its sample, this clone was seen once. The V call is TRBV6-7, the J call TRBJ1-2; no definite D call. TRBV6-7 falls under the ORF class, with uncertain function. The CDR3 runs to 15 residues. V was shortened by 2 bases and J by 1 base, with 11 bases between the two germline ends. In DNA, the CDR3 is TGTGCCAGCAGTTACCCACGGGTCCTTAACTATGGCTACACCTTC. This codes for CASSYPRVLNYGYTF.

Details on this clone: Sequence at one end of the junction differs from germline and may be a read error. The sample contains more than one DNA sequence encoding this CDR3. The chain combines TRBV9 with TRBJ2-3; tentatively, D is TRBD2 (6 bases). Germline assignment: CDR1 SGDLS and CDR2 YYNGEE. The CDR3 runs to 17 residues. The CDR3 nucleotides read TGCGCCAGCAGCGTAGTTGGAGGGAGTGGGCCCACAGATACGCAGTATTTT. As protein: CASSVVGGSGPTDTQYF. The variable domain in full, with the rest retrieved from reference TRBV9 and TRBJ2-3, is DSGVTQTPKHLITATGQRVTLRCSPRSGDLSVYWYQQSLDQGLQFLIQYYNGEERAKGNILERFSAQQFPDLHSELNLSSLELGDSALYFCASSVVGGSGPTDTQYFGPGTRLTVL.

This clone was recorded once. The chain combines TRBV5-1 with TRBJ2-1, with 12 bases that match TRBD2. The CDR3 covers 15 residues. Germline loops: CDR1 SGHRS, CDR2 YFSETQ. Trimming at V came to 4 bases and at J to 6 bases, leaving 5 bases not matched to a gene. In DNA, the CDR3 is TGCGCCAGCAGCCTGCAGGGACTAGCGGGCAATGAGCAGTTCTTC. Residues: CASSLQGLAGNEQFF.

This chain connects TRBV5-4 to TRBJ1-4; no clear D. Germline values: CDR1 SGHNT, CDR2 YYREEE (reference sequence). V lost 4 bases, J lost 6 bases, and 13 bases lay in between. This CDR3 is 14 amino acids long. CDR3 protein: CASSGTDSDEKLFF. The CDR3 nucleotides read TGTGCCAGCAGCGGTACTGACTCTGATGAAAAACTGTTTTTT.

The chain recombines TRBV14 with TRBJ2-7; D not certain. Germline-derived CDR1 and CDR2 are SGHDN and FVKESK. The CDR3 is 14 residues long. V lost 0 bases, J lost 0 bases, and 6 bases lay in between. CDR3 amino acids: CASSQDRNSYEQYF. For the CDR3, the DNA is TGTGCCAGCAGCCAAGATAGAAACTCCTACGAGCAGTACTTC.

The chain has TRBV7-3 and TRBJ1-2; 8 nucleotides line up with TRBD1. With 2 bases clipped from V and 2 bases from J, the junction kept 7 bases outside the gene matches. This CDR3 contains 16 residues. The germline V gene has CDR1 SGHTA and CDR2 FQGTGA. The CDR3 here is CASSLLGQGVNYGYTF. The CDR3 coding sequence is TGTGCCAGCAGCTTACTCGGACAGGGTGTCAACTATGGCTACACCTTC.

This chain links TRBV7-3 with TRBJ2-2; D is undetermined. Germline V lookup: CDR1 SGHTA, CDR2 FQGTGA. The germline V and J ends were trimmed by 5 bases and 5 bases, with 6 bases remaining between them. The CDR3 extends over 12 amino acids. The CDR3 here is CASSDITGELFF. The CDR3, as DNA: TGTGCCAGCAGCGATATAACCGGGGAGCTGTTTTTT.

The chain joins TRBV5-1 to TRBJ2-1; D is unresolved. This CDR3 is 13 amino acids long. Germline CDR1 SGHRS, CDR2 YFSETQ. The V gene lost 5 bases and the J gene lost 1 base, with 7 bases spanning the gap. CDR3 protein: CASSPPSYNEQFF. As DNA, the CDR3 is TGCGCCAGCAGTCCTCCATCCTACAATGAGCAGTTCTTC.

This clone was detected once. This chain uses TRBV13 with TRBJ2-1; 10 positions agree with TRBD2. Trimming cost V 3 bases and J 8 bases; bases outside gene matches: 1. CDR1 is PRHDT, CDR2 FYEKMQ, per germline (reference sequence). This CDR3 is built from 13 residues. This chain's CDR3 is CASSFTSGDEQFF. In DNA, the CDR3 is TGTGCCAGCAGCTTTACTAGCGGGGATGAGCAGTTCTTC.

The CDR3 loop reads CASSVASGSSHGELFF. The DNA for the CDR3 is TGTGCCAGCAGCGTAGCTAGCGGGAGTTCACACGGGGAGCTGTTTTTT. The chain combines TRBV9 with TRBJ2-2; 10 bases match TRBD2. This CDR3 is built from 16 residues. Trimming cost V 0 bases and J 7 bases; bases outside gene matches: 6. CDR1 is SGDLS, CDR2 YYNGEE, per germline.

The V gene is TRBV18, the J gene TRBJ2-7; tentative D call: TRBD2 (6 bases). The germline gives CDR1 KGHSH, CDR2 LQKENI. Trimming left V 5 bases short and J 0 bases short, with 20 bases between. The length of the CDR3 is 17 residues. The CDR3 loop reads CASSSSSRDWSSYEQYF. The CDR3 DNA reads as TGTGCCAGCTCATCCTCATCCCGGGACTGGAGCTCCTACGAGCAGTACTTC.

The chain couples TRBV5-1 to TRBJ1-3, with D possibly matching TRBD1 (5 bases). The CDR3 totals 15 residues. Germline CDR1 reads SGHRS; CDR2 reads YFSETQ. V lost 0 bases and J 3 bases, leaving 10 bases between the germline ends. For the CDR3, the DNA is TGCGCCAGCAGCTTGGCAGGGTTAAGTGGAAACACCATATATTTT. Its protein is CASSLAGLSGNTIYF.

This clone was seen once. The chain couples TRBV7-9 to TRBJ1-5, with 7 bases that match TRBD1. In germline, CDR1 is SEHNR, CDR2 FQNEAQ (reference sequence). The CDR3 length is 16 residues. The ends lost 0 bases at V and 5 bases at J; junction bases unmatched: 7. This chain's CDR3 is CASSLAGQGVDQPQHF. The DNA for the CDR3 is TGTGCCAGCAGCTTAGCCGGCCAGGGGGTAGATCAGCCCCAGCATTTT.

To note about this clone: This likely reflects a read error, since a far larger clone is one base away. The chain links TRBV6-5 to TRBJ1-1; D possibly corresponds to TRBD1 (5 bases). With 6 bases removed from V and 0 bases from J, the gap between germline ends came to 8 bases. Germline assignment: CDR1 MNHEY and CDR2 SVGAGI. The length of the CDR3 is 13 residues. Written as DNA, the CDR3 is TGTGCCAGCAGCGGACACATGAACACTGAAGCTTTCTTT. Amino acids: CASSGHMNTEAFF.

The chain couples TRBV19 to TRBJ1-2; the D gene is possibly TRBD1 (5 bases). The V end lost 0 bases, the J end lost 4 bases, and 21 bases lay between the germline ends. The CDR3 runs 18 residues. The germline V gene encodes CDR1 LNHDA and CDR2 SQIVND (reference sequence). CDR3 nucleotide sequence: TGTGCCAGTAGTATAGATTTAAGGGCGTCGCGGGGGTTCTATGGCTACACCTTC. It specifies CASSIDLRASRGFYGYTF.

This clone showed up just once. Other DNA sequences in the sample encode the same CDR3. This rearrangement joins TRBV6-6 to TRBJ1-5; 7 nucleotides agree with TRBD1. Germline trimming cut 6 bases from V and 6 bases from J; bases unmatched to any gene: 11. This CDR3 region has 15 residues. CDR1 is MNHNY and CDR2 is SVGAGI in the germline V gene (reference sequence). The chain's CDR3 is CASRVGTEGIQPQHF. Here the CDR3 DNA reads TGTGCCAGCAGGGTAGGGACAGAAGGGATTCAGCCCCAGCATTTT.

A note on this clone: At one end, the junction sequence differs from germline, possibly due to a read error. DNA of the CDR3: TGTGCCATCAGTGATCATGTAGGGGACTACGAGCAGTACTTC. Its translation is CAISDHVGDYEQYF. The genes are TRBV6-5 and TRBJ2-7; maybe TRBD1 (5 bases). The CDR3 contains 14 residues. CDR1 is MNHEY, CDR2 SVGAGI, per germline.

The V call is TRBV29-1, the J call TRBJ1-2; D remains unclear. V lost 3 bases to trimming and J lost 3 bases, with 8 bases between them. This CDR3 is 12 amino acids long. Germline V CDR1 and CDR2: SQVTM, ANQGSEA. CDR3 bases: TGCAGCGTTGAGGCCAGCGACTATGGCTACACCTTC. It is translated as CSVEASDYGYTF.

The rearrangement links TRBV6-5 to TRBJ1-2; unclear D gene. CDR1 and CDR2 from the germline V gene are MNHEY and SVGAGI. The CDR3 has 14 residues. V lost 5 bases to trimming and J lost 5 bases, with 15 bases between them. The chain's CDR3 is CASSIRGIGYGYTF. CDR3 sequence (DNA): TGTGCCAGCAGTATCCGGGGAATAGGGTATGGCTACACCTTC.

This chain uses TRBV6-5 with TRBJ1-1; 8 bases align to TRBD1. V trimming: 4 bases; J trimming: 9 bases; junction bases outside the gene matches: 4. Germline CDR1 is MNHEY and CDR2 is SVGAGI. This CDR3 is built from 12 residues. The CDR3 sequence: CASSSTGDQAFF. The CDR3 DNA reads TGTGCCAGCAGTTCGACAGGGGATCAAGCTTTCTTT.

This chain joins TRBV7-6 and TRBJ2-7; the D is unclear. Germline V gene sequence: CDR1 SGHVS, CDR2 FNYEAQ. This CDR3 has 14 amino acids. Between the trimmed V and J ends, which lost 1 base and 2 bases, there was a span of 9 bases. The CDR3 reads CASSLGGAPYEQYF. For the CDR3, the DNA is TGTGCCAGCAGCTTAGGTGGAGCCCCCTACGAGCAGTACTTC.

The sample holds a few counts of this clone. In the same sample, other DNA sequences code for this CDR3. Here the CDR3 reads CASSYGNTIYF. In nucleotides, the CDR3 is TGTGCCAGCAGCTATGGAAACACCATATATTTT. The genes are TRBV5-4 and TRBJ1-3; D gene ambiguous. Trimming took 3 bases from V and 3 from J, leaving 1 base between them. Germline CDR1 reads SGHNT; CDR2 reads YYREEE (reference sequence). The CDR3 contains 11 residues.

This rearrangement joins TRBV11-2 to TRBJ2-7, with D tentatively TRBD1 (5 bases). This CDR3 is built from 14 residues. V gave up 1 base and J gave up 2 bases, with 9 bases separating them. In germline, CDR1 is SGHAT, CDR2 FQNNGV. This chain's CDR3 is CASSLVAGPYEQYF. CDR3 DNA sequence: TGTGCCAGCAGCTTAGTTGCAGGGCCCTACGAGCAGTACTTC.

This chain connects TRBV28 to TRBJ1-1; 9 nucleotides line up with TRBD1. CDR1 and CDR2 from the germline V gene are MDHEN and SYDVKM. The CDR3 runs to 15 residues. V gave up 5 bases and J gave up 4 bases; unmatched junction bases: 8. CDR3 nucleotide sequence: TGTGCCAGCAGTCCCCCGGGACAGGGTCTCACTGAAGCTTTCTTT. It codes for CASSPPGQGLTEAFF.